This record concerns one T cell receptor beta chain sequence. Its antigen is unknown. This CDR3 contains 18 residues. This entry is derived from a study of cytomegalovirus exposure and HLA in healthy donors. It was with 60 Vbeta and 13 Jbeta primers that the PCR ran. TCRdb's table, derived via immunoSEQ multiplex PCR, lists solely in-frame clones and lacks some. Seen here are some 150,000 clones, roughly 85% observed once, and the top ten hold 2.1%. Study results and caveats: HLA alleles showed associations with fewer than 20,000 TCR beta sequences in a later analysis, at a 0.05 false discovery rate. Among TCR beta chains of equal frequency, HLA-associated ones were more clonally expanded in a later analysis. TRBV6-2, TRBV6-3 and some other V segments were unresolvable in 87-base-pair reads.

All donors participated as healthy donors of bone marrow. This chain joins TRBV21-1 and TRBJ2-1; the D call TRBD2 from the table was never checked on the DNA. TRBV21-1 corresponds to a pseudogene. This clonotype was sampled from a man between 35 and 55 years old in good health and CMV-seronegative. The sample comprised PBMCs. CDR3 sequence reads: CASSGSGLAGAADNEQFF. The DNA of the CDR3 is TGTGCCAGCAGCGGATCGGGACTAGCGGGAGCCGCGGACAATGAGCAGTTCTTC.